This TCR beta chain was sequenced in a study of OX40 agonist ivuxolimab in advanced cancers. Sequenced by immunoSEQ multiplex PCR; TCRdb stores in-frame clones only, minus some. The profile covers 30,000 to 35,000 clones, with around 90% appearing a single time and around 4% taken by the ten largest. The germline CDR1 and CDR2 sequences are SEHNR and FQNEAQ (reference sequence). V lost 1 base and J 4 bases, leaving 7 bases between the germline ends. There are 13 residues in the CDR3. This chain uses TRBV7-9 with TRBJ1-2, with D hard to call. The sequence was obtained from an adult with an advanced solid tumor such as melanoma, head and neck, liver or kidney cancer. Source: CD4+ or CD8+ T cells sorted from blood, taken in a trial of the OX40 agonist ivuxolimab. CDR3 DNA sequence: TGTGCCAGCAGCTTAGACGCGACCTATGGCTACACCTTC. This sequence encodes CASSLDATYGYTF.